Below are 29 T cell receptor beta chains sequenced from a single sample in a study of Graves' ophthalmopathy and Graves' hyperthyroidism. CDR3 regions of TCR beta were amplified from RNA transcripts. After a first-round RT-PCR with HTBI primers, a second-round multiplex PCR was run. TCRdb processed the multiplex PCR reads anew with MiXCR; each CDR3 protein has one entry. Of approximately 480,000 distinct CDR3 sequences in the sample, over 13% were seen once. Sequencing was done on a sample of blood. All receptors come from a woman in her twenties or thirties with Graves' ophthalmopathy.

The sample holds many counts of this clonotype. This chain connects TRBV11-1 to TRBJ1-3, with D hard to call. Looked up from germline, CDR1 is SGHAT and CDR2 is FQDESV (reference sequence). Trimming stripped 3 bases from V and 0 bases from J, with 15 bases between. The length of the CDR3 is 17 residues. CDR3 coding DNA: TGTGCCAGCAGCTTCCTCCCACCGGGCCTCTCTGGAAACACCATATATTTT. This sequence encodes CASSFLPPGLSGNTIYF.

This sequence joins TRBV11-1 and TRBJ1-2; D is uncertain. The ends were cut back, 5 bases at V and 4 bases at J, with 14 bases in the middle. The CDR3 runs to 14 residues. Germline values: CDR1 SGHAT, CDR2 FQDESV (reference sequence). The CDR3 sequence is CASSTLGLAYGYTF. CDR3 coding DNA: TGTGCCAGCAGCACGCTCGGCCTGGCCTATGGCTACACCTTC.

In its sample, this clonotype was seen many times. The chain employs TRBV2 and TRBJ2-7, with D unclear. V was trimmed by 5 bases and J by 1 base, leaving 6 bases between them. CDR3 size: 12 residues. Germline assignment: CDR1 SNHLY and CDR2 FYNNEI. CDR3 DNA: TGTGCCAGCAGTACAAGGTCCTACGAGCAGTACTTC. As protein: CASSTRSYEQYF.

Many counts were recorded for this clonotype. The chain links TRBV2 to TRBJ1-1; no clear D gene. There are 15 residues in the CDR3. V lost 1 base, J lost 2 bases, and 11 bases lay in between. Germline V gives CDR1 SNHLY, CDR2 FYNNEI. Here the CDR3 DNA reads TGTGCCAGCAGTGAAGTCCCCCCACCCAACACTGAAGCTTTCTTT. It yields the protein CASSEVPPPNTEAFF.

The gene calls are TRBV18 and TRBJ2-5, with D perhaps TRBD2 (5 bases). In germline, CDR1 is KGHSH, CDR2 LQKENI. Trimming took off 1 base at V and 5 bases at J, with 11 bases between the two ends. The CDR3 length is 14 residues. CDR3 sequence reads: CASSPQRGPETQYF. CDR3 nucleotide sequence: TGTGCCAGCTCACCACAAAGAGGGCCGGAGACCCAGTACTTC.

V is TRBV5-1 and J is TRBJ1-5; D not resolved. Per germline, CDR1 SGHRS and CDR2 YFSETQ. Trimming shortened V by 0 bases and J by 3 bases, and 7 bases separated the two germline ends. CDR3 length: 14 residues. The CDR3 DNA reads as TGCGCCAGCAGCTTGGAAGGAACCAATCAGCCCCAGCATTTT. Protein: CASSLEGTNQPQHF.

At least ten counts were recorded for this clonotype. This chain links TRBV7-2 with TRBJ1-1; D gene ambiguous. Per the germline V gene, CDR1 is SGHTA and CDR2 is FQGNSA. The V end lost 5 bases, the J end lost 6 bases, and 16 bases lay between the germline ends. This CDR3 has 14 residues. The CDR3 spells CASSVERADSEAFF. The CDR3 nucleotides read TGTGCCAGCAGCGTAGAGAGGGCTGATTCTGAAGCTTTCTTT.

The gene calls are TRBV6-1 and TRBJ1-2; D uncertain. Germline CDR1 reads MNHNS; CDR2 reads SASEGT. V was cut by 1 base and J by 4 bases, with 13 bases left in between. CDR3 length equals 15 residues. Here the CDR3 DNA reads TGTGCCAGCAGTGAAGATGTCAGCCCCATCTATGGCTACACCTTC. Translation gives CASSEDVSPIYGYTF.

V usage is TRBV3-1 and J usage is TRBJ2-2; no clear D. This CDR3 spans 14 amino acids. The ends were cut back, 2 bases at V and 1 base at J, with 5 bases in the middle. Germline CDR1 reads LGHDT; CDR2 reads YNNKEL (reference sequence). This chain's CDR3 is CASSQSRNTGELFF. CDR3 in DNA: TGTGCCAGCAGCCAATCACGGAACACCGGGGAGCTGTTTTTT.

In its sample, this clonotype was seen many times. The chain has TRBV19 and TRBJ1-5; the D is unclear. V was pared by 2 bases and J by 1 base, with 6 bases between. Germline V gene data show CDR1 as LNHDA and CDR2 as SQIVND (reference sequence). This CDR3 comprises 14 residues. CDR3 DNA: TGTGCCAGTAGTATATCAGTCAGCAATCAGCCCCAGCATTTT. This encodes CASSISVSNQPQHF.

Concerning this clonotype itself: Being one base from a much bigger clone, this may be a read error. The rearrangement uses TRBV29-1 and TRBJ2-7; tentatively, D is TRBD1 (5 bases). The CDR3 covers 12 residues. Germline assignment: CDR1 SQVTM and CDR2 ANQGSEA. The CDR3: CSVAGHRNEQHF. CDR3 coding DNA: TGCAGCGTTGCTGGACATCGAAACGAGCAGCACTTC.

The V and J genes are TRBV6-2 or TRBV6-3 and TRBJ2-2; no definite D call. CDR3 length: 13 residues. In germline, CDR1 is MNHEY, CDR2 SVGEGT. V lost 10 bases and J lost 2, with 11 bases in between. This chain's CDR3 is CAIRTDNTGELFF. The CDR3 region has the DNA TGTGCCATCAGAACAGACAACACCGGGGAGCTGTTTTTT.

This clonotype was seen a few times. The chain recombines TRBV30 with TRBJ1-2; D is unclear. Per germline, CDR1 GTSNPN and CDR2 SVGIG (reference sequence). V was trimmed by 2 bases and J by 4 bases, leaving 11 bases between them. CDR3 size: 13 residues. The CDR3 DNA reads as TGTGCCTGGAGTTCAACAGTTCTCTATGGCTACACCTTC. Residues: CAWSSTVLYGYTF.

This clonotype was counted at least ten times. The V and J genes are TRBV4-1 and TRBJ1-5; TRBD1 aligns across 7 bases. The germline V gene encodes CDR1 MGHRA and CDR2 YSYEKL. This CDR3 region has 14 residues. With 0 bases clipped from V and 5 bases from J, the junction kept 1 base outside the gene matches. The CDR3 region has the DNA TGCGCCAGCAGCCAAGAAGACAGGGATCAGCCCCAGCATTTT. The encoded protein is CASSQEDRDQPQHF.

This clonotype came up many times. The chain is built from TRBV15 and TRBJ2-7; no clear D. Between the trimmed V and J ends, which lost 0 bases and 5 bases, there was a span of 5 bases. Germline assignment: CDR1 LNHNV and CDR2 YYDKDF (reference sequence). CDR3 size: 12 residues. The DNA for the CDR3 is TGTGCCACCAGCAGAGATGTCGACGAGCAGTACTTC. Translation: CATSRDVDEQYF.

In this sample, this clonotype turned up many times. This sequence joins TRBV11-2 and TRBJ2-7; no definite D call. The germline V and J ends were trimmed by 7 bases and 4 bases, with 14 bases remaining between them. Germline CDR1 SGHAT, CDR2 FQNNGV. The CDR3 is 13 amino acids. This CDR3 is CASTPALEYEQYF. CDR3 DNA: TGTGCCAGCACCCCCGCCCTTGAATACGAGCAGTACTTC.

The rearrangement joins TRBV6-1 to TRBJ2-2, with D perhaps TRBD1 or TRBD2 (5 bases each). V dropped 7 bases and J dropped 3 bases, with 15 bases sitting between them. Germline V lookup: CDR1 MNHNS, CDR2 SASEGT. The CDR3 runs 15 residues. This CDR3 is CASTPRVGDTGELFF. DNA of the CDR3: TGTGCCAGCACCCCTAGGGTGGGGGACACCGGGGAGCTGTTTTTT.

The table lists this clonotype with many counts. The gene calls are TRBV5-1 and TRBJ1-6, with a possible D match to TRBD1 (6 bases). Germline V CDR1 and CDR2: SGHRS, YFSETQ. This CDR3 has 15 residues. V lost 0 bases and J 9 bases, leaving 13 bases between the germline ends. The CDR3 DNA follows: TGCGCCAGCAGCTTGGTTGTGGGGGCAAGTTCACCCCTCCACTTT. Translating it yields CASSLVVGASSPLHF.

This clonotype was recorded at least ten times. This CDR3 is CASSEGGDEQYF. CDR3 coding DNA: TGCGCCAGCAGCGAAGGGGGCGACGAGCAGTACTTC. The rearrangement joins TRBV5-1 to TRBJ2-7, with 7 bases fitting TRBD1. Looked up from germline, CDR1 is SGHRS and CDR2 is YFSETQ. The CDR3 has 12 residues. Trimming removed 4 bases from V and 5 bases from J; junction bases left unmatched: 3.

This clonotype was seen ten or more times. The J gene is TRBJ1-2, the V gene TRBV6-1; perhaps TRBD1 as D (5 bases). Trimming shortened V by 2 bases and J by 4 bases, and 11 bases separated the two germline ends. This CDR3 is built from 14 residues. Germline lookup yields CDR1 MNHNS and CDR2 SASEGT. As DNA, the CDR3 is TGTGCCAGCAGTGAATGGCAGGGAGTCTATGGCTACACCTTC. This encodes CASSEWQGVYGYTF.

This clonotype has a handful of counts. The V gene is TRBV2, the J gene TRBJ2-5; 8 bases line up with TRBD1. V gave up 7 bases and J gave up 3 bases; unmatched junction bases: 4. This CDR3 has 13 amino acids. Germline V gene sequence: CDR1 SNHLY, CDR2 FYNNEI. The DNA of the CDR3 is TGTGCCAGCATCCAACAGGGGGAAGAGACCCAGTACTTC. Translating it yields CASIQQGEETQYF.

This clonotype has ten or more counts. The chain has TRBV20-1 and TRBJ2-5; 11 bases align to TRBD2. The V gene end was trimmed by 5 bases and the J gene end by 5 bases; junction bases not matched to a gene: 4. This CDR3 spans 13 amino acids. CDR1 and CDR2 from the germline V gene are DFQATT and SNEGSKA (reference sequence). This chain's CDR3 is CSASPSGRETQYF. The CDR3 coding sequence is TGCAGTGCTTCTCCTAGCGGGAGGGAGACCCAGTACTTC.

About this clonotype: Being one base from a much bigger clone, this may be a read error. The chain recombines TRBV11-2 with TRBJ2-7; D might be TRBD1 (6 bases). This CDR3 has 15 amino acids. Germline assignment: CDR1 SGHAT and CDR2 FQNNGV. For the CDR3, the DNA is TGTGCCATCAGCCCACAGGACGGAAGAAGGGGGGAGCAGTACTTC. Translated, it gives CAISPQDGRRGEQYF.

The V and J genes are TRBV29-1 and TRBJ1-1, with D possibly being TRBD1 (5 bases). CDR3 length: 11 residues. V dropped 3 bases and J dropped 6 bases, with 8 bases sitting between them. The V gene's germline CDR1 is SQVTM and CDR2 ANQGSEA. Here the CDR3 reads CSVDREPEAFF. The CDR3 DNA sequence: TGCAGCGTTGACAGGGAGCCTGAAGCTTTCTTT.

A remark on this clonotype: No conserved phenylalanine or tryptophan ends this CDR3, so it is likely a read error. It is unclear where the CDR3 begins or ends on the DNA, so no DNA is shown, and the CDR3 is as TCRdb lists it. V usage is TRBV6-1 and J usage is TRBJ2-2; the table assigns TRBD2, which was not confirmed against the DNA. The CDR3 is 15 residues long, ends included. Germline values: CDR1 MNHNS, CDR2 SASEGT. The CDR3 loop reads CASSGAAGDTGELWL.

The gene calls are TRBV2 and TRBJ2-7, with 8 bases aligning to TRBD1. There are 17 residues in the CDR3. Germline values: CDR1 SNHLY, CDR2 FYNNEI. V shed 4 bases and J 1 base; nucleotides not matched to a gene: 12. CDR3 coding DNA: TGTGCCAGCAGTGGACGGGACAGGTGGGGAGTTTCCTACGAGCAGTACTTC. Amino acids: CASSGRDRWGVSYEQYF. Filled out from reference TRBV2 and TRBJ2-7, the complete variable domain reads EPEVTQTPSHQVTQMGQEVILRCVPISNHLYFYWYRQILGQKVEFLVSFYNNEISEKSEIFDDQFSVERPDGSNFTLKIRSTKLEDSAMYFCASSGRDRWGVSYEQYFGPGTRLTVT.

Many counts were recorded for this clonotype. The J gene is TRBJ1-2, the V gene TRBV12-3 or TRBV12-4; TRBD1 is a possible D gene (6 bases). Between the trimmed V and J ends, which lost 8 bases and 8 bases, there was a span of 18 bases. The CDR3 totals 13 residues. CDR3 residues: CASSRGGAVGYTF. CDR3 in DNA: TGTGCCAGCTCGCGAGGGGGGGCGGTAGGCTACACCTTC.

This clonotype was found many times. This sequence joins TRBV12-3 or TRBV12-4 and TRBJ2-5; 7 nucleotides align to TRBD2. The CDR3 loop spans 14 amino acids. V shed 7 bases, J shed 3 bases, and the junction held 8 bases outside the gene matches. CDR3 in amino acids: CASTFEAGEETQYF. As DNA, the CDR3 is TGTGCCAGCACCTTTGAGGCGGGGGAAGAGACCCAGTACTTC.

This clonotype was found many times. The V gene is TRBV12-3 or TRBV12-4, the J gene TRBJ1-5; TRBD1 matches 7 bases. J gave up 7 bases and V 4 bases, and 10 bases lay outside the gene matches. The CDR3 has 15 residues. CDR3 DNA sequence: TGTGCCAGCAGTTCCCGACAGGGACCAGGGCAGCCCCAGCATTTT. It yields the protein CASSSRQGPGQPQHF.